This T cell receptor beta chain was captured by sequencing in a study of response to subunit inactivated influenza vaccine. Study-wide results and caveats: Authors suggested each seasonal influenza vaccination recruits few new T cells.

This clonotype was observed a handful of times. What it binds is unknown. Deletions cut 2 bases from V and 4 bases from J, with 19 bases between. From germline, CDR1 is LGHNA and CDR2 YSLEER. The CDR3 totals 17 residues. TCRdb recomputed calls from the RT-PCR reads with MiXCR, one row per CDR3 protein. The table has roughly 540,000 distinct CDR3 sequences, approximately 24% seen once. The same data also went into a second study, on T cells expressing NK-cell markers. That source reports: Researchers built TCR beta cDNA using 5'RACE template switching with UMIs. Obtained from sorted CD3+CD56+NKG2C+, CD3+CD56+NKG2C- and CD3+CD56-NKG2C+ T cells were the TCR beta repertoires. There were seven HCMV-seropositive donors and one seronegative donor among the eight sequenced. Of the CD8+ T cell pool in 5 to 7 donors, roughly 1.0-7.0% was accounted for by dominant NKG2C+ clonotypes.

This chain links TRBV4-3 with TRBJ2-3; unclear D gene. The sample here was CD4+ T cells sorted from PBMCs, taken about 13 days after vaccination. The receptor's source is a man in his fifties or sixties who received an inactivated influenza vaccine. The CDR3 DNA reads as TGCGCCAGCAGCCAAAAGTCCCAGAGCCGGCTCGCAGATACGCAGTATTTT. Translated, it gives CASSQKSQSRLADTQYF.